This T cell receptor (beta chain) was recovered during a study of blood T cell repertoires in COVID-19. Per germline, CDR1 SGHNT and CDR2 YYREEE (reference sequence). The V and J ends lost 0 bases and 0 bases respectively, with 6 bases between them. This CDR3 contains 15 residues. Authors' data handling: The assay estimated nucleated cells by amplifying reference gene primers. The protocol was immunoSEQ multiplex PCR, while the TCRdb copy is restricted to in-frame clones and leaves out a portion. V and J calls and clone size follow that table, whereas D and trimming were derived from the DNA. The data show roughly 54,000 clones, with 70% to 90% seen just once and over 25% held by the top ten.

The rearrangement uses TRBV5-4 and TRBJ2-2, with D unclear. Source material: peripheral blood. The receptor was isolated from a human donor in a cohort sampled during active COVID-19. The CDR3 coding sequence is TGTGCCAGCAGCTTGGACAGCCCGAACACCGGGGAGCTGTTTTTT. The encoded protein is CASSLDSPNTGELFF.